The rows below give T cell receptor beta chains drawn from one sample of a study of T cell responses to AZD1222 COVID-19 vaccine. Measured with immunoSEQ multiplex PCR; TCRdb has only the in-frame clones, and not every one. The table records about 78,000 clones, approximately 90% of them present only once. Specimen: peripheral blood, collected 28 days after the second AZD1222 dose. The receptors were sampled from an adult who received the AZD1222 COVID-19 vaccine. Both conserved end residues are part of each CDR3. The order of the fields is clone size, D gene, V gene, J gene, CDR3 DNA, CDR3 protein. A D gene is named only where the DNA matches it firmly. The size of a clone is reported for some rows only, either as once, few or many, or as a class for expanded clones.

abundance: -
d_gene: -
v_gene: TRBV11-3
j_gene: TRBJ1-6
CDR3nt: TGTGCCAGCAGCTTAGCGGGGGGGTCCTATAATTCACCCCTCCACTTT
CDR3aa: CASSLAGGSYNSPLHF

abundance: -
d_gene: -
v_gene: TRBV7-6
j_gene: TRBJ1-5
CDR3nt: TGTGCCAGCAGCTCCTTAGAAGGGGGGCCCCAGCATTTT
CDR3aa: CASSSLEGGPQHF

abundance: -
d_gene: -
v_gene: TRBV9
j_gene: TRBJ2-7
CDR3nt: TGTGCCAGCAGCGCCGGCACTTTCTCCTACGAGCAGTACTTC
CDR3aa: CASSAGTFSYEQYF

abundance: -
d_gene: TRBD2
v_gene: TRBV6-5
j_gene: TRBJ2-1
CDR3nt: TGTGCCAGCAGGAAACTAGCGGCGGAGGAGGGTGAGCAGTTCTTC
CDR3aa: CASRKLAAEEGEQFF

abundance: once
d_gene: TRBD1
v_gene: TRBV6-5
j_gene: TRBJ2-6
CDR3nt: TGTGCCAGCAGGGACAGGCGCTCTGGGGCCAACGTCCTGACTTTC
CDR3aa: CASRDRRSGANVLTF

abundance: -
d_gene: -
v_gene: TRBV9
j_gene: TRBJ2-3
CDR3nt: TGTGCCAGCAGCGCAGGACAGCTCACAGATACGCAGTATTTT
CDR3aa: CASSAGQLTDTQYF

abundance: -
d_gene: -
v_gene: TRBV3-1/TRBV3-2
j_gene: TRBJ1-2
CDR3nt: TGTGCCAGCAGCCAAGCGGGGGAGGGTTATGGCTACACCTTC
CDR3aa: CASSQAGEGYGYTF

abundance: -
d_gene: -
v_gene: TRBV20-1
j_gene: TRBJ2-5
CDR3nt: TGCAGTGCCGACCCTGGGGGGACCCAGTACTTC
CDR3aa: CSADPGGTQYF

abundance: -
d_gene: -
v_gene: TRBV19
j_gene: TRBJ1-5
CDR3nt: TGTGCCAGTAGTTGGCAAAGCAATCAGCCCCAGCATTTT
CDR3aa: CASSWQSNQPQHF

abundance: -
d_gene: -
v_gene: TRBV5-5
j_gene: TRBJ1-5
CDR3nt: TGTGCCAGCAGCCGCACCGCTAATCAGCCCCAGCATTTT
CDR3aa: CASSRTANQPQHF

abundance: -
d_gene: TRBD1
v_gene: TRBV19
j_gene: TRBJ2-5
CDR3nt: TGTGCCAGTAGTAGCGCCCGAATGACAGGGATGGGAGAGACCCAGTACTTC
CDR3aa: CASSSARMTGMGETQYF

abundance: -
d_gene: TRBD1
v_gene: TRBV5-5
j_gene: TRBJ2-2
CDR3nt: TGTGCCAGCAGCGACCTCCCGGGACAGGGGTTCGGCAGGGAGCTGTTTTTT
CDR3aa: CASSDLPGQGFGRELFF

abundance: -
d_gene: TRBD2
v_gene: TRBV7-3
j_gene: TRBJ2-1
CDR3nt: TGTGCCAGCAGCCCCCAAGTCGGGAGGGACAATGAGCAGTTCTTC
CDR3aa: CASSPQVGRDNEQFF

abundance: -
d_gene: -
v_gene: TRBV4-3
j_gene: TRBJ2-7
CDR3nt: TGCGCCAGCAGCCAAGGTACCAGCCGAGGCTACGAGCAGTACTTC
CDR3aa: CASSQGTSRGYEQYF

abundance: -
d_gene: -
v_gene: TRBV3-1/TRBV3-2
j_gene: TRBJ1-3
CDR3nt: TGTGCCAGCAGCCCACCGTCGGGACATTCCCTTGGGACCATATATTTT
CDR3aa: CASSPPSGHSLGTIYF

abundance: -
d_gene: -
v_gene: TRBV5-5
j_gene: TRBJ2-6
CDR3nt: TGTGCCAGCAGCTTGGAACCTGGGGCCAACGTCCTGACTTTC
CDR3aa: CASSLEPGANVLTF

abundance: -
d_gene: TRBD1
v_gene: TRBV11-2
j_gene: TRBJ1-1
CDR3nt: TGTGCCAGCAGCCGACAGGGGCCCCTATGGCCTGAAGCTTTCTTT
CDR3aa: CASSRQGPLWPEAFF

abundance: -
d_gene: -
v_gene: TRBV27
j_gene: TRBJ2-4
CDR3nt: TGTGCCAGCAGTCCACACTCTAGTACAGCCAAAAACATTCAGTACTTC
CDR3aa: CASSPHSSTAKNIQYF

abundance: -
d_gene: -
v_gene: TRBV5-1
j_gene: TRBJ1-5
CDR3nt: TGCGCCAGCAGCTTGGGGTCGGGGGATCCCCAGCATTTT
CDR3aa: CASSLGSGDPQHF

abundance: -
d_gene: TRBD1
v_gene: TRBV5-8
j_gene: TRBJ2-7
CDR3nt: TGTGCCAGCAGCTTTCTGGGACAGGGTGGCGGGGAGCAGTACTTC
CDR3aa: CASSFLGQGGGEQYF

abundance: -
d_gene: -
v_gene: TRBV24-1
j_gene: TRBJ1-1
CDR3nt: TGTGCCACCGGGGGTTTCGGACAGTTTGAAGCTTTCTTT
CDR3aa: CATGGFGQFEAFF

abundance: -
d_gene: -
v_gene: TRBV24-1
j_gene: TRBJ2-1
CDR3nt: TGTGCCACCAGTGACACCCAATCAGGGGCGTACGATGAGCAGTTCTTC
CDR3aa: CATSDTQSGAYDEQFF

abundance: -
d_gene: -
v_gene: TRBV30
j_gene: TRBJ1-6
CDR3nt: TGTGCCTGGAGTGTACAGGGAAATTCACCCCTCCACTTT
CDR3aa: CAWSVQGNSPLHF

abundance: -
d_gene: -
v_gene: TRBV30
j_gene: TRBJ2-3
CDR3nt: TGTGCCTGGAGTGTAAGTTTCAGGGGAGATACGCAGTATTTT
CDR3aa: CAWSVSFRGDTQYF

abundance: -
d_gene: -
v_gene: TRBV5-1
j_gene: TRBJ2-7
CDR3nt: TGCGCCAGCAGCGATGTCCACCCGGGGTCCCCCTACGAGCAGTACTTC
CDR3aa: CASSDVHPGSPYEQYF

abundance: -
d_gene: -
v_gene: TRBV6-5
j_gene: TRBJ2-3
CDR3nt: TGTGCCAGCAGACAGACGGGACAAAGATGGGATACGCAGTATTTT
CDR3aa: CASRQTGQRWDTQYF

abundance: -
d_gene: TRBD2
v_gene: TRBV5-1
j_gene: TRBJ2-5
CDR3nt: TGCGCCAGCAGCTTGTTTTTTGGTGGTAGCGGGGGTAAGACCCAGTACTTC
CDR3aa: CASSLFFGGSGGKTQYF

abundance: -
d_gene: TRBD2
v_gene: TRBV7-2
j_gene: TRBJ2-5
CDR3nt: TGTGCCAGCAGCTATCCGACTAGCGGAAAAGAGACCCAGTACTTC
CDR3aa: CASSYPTSGKETQYF

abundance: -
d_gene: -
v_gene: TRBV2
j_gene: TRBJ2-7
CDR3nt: TGTGCCAGCAGCGGAGGGGTATCTCTCCACGAGCAGTACTTC
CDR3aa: CASSGGVSLHEQYF

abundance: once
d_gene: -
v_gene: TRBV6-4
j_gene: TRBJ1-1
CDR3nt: TGTGCCAGCAGTGGGGAAGCCTCTCCCGTTGAAGCTTTCTTT
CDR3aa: CASSGEASPVEAFF

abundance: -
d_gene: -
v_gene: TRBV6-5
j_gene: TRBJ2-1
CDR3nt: TGTGCCAGCAGTTACGGGGTAGCCCCTCCACATGAGCAGTTCTTC
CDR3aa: CASSYGVAPPHEQFF

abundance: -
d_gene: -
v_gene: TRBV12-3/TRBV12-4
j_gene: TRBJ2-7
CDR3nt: TGTGCCAGCAGTTTATGGTCCTACGAGCAGTACTTC
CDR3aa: CASSLWSYEQYF

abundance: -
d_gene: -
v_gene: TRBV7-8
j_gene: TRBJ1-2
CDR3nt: TGTGCCAGCAGCTTGGGGGGCCTCGAAGGCTACACCTTC
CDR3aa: CASSLGGLEGYTF

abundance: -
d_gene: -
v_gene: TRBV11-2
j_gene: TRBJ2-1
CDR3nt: TGTGCCAGCAGCGACGGGACTCGTTCCTACAATGAACAGTTCTTC
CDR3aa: CASSDGTRSYNEQFF

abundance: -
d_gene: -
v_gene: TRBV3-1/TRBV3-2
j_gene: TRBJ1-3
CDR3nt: TGTGCCAGCAGCCAGCTGGGACTGGGGGGAACTGGAAACACCATATATTTT
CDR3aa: CASSQLGLGGTGNTIYF

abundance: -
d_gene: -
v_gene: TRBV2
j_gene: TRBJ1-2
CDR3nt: TGTGCCAGCAGTGAGTACAGCTTCTACACCTTC
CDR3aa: CASSEYSFYTF

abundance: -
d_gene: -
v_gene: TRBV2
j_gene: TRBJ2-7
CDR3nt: TGTGCCAGCAGTGAAGGGGGACTGCTGGCCTACGAGCAGTACTTC
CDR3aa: CASSEGGLLAYEQYF

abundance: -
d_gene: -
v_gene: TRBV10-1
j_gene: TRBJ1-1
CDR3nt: TGCGCCAGCATTTCCGCCGGACAGCTCATGAACACTGAAGCTTTCTTT
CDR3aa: CASISAGQLMNTEAFF